One sample yielded the 23 T cell receptor beta chains listed below, sequenced in a study of OX40 agonist ivuxolimab in advanced cancers. Clones were sequenced by immunoSEQ multiplex PCR, and TCRdb holds only the in-frame ones, with some missing. Of more than 55,000 clones listed, about 85% were seen once; the top ten hold 3.5% to 4%. The specimen was CD4+ or CD8+ T cells sorted from blood, collected in a trial of the OX40 agonist ivuxolimab. All receptors come from an adult with an advanced solid tumor such as melanoma, head and neck, liver or kidney cancer.

This chain connects TRBV27 to TRBJ1-5, with D unclear. Germline CDR1 reads MNHEY; CDR2 reads SMNVEV (reference sequence). Deletions cut 4 bases from V and 1 base from J, with 11 bases between. The length of the CDR3 is 15 residues. Written as DNA, the CDR3 is TGTGCCAGCAGTTCTCGACGGCTGAGCAATCAGCCCCAGCATTTT. It translates to CASSSRRLSNQPQHF.

The chain is built from TRBV7-2 and TRBJ1-2; D is possibly TRBD1 (6 bases). V was shortened by 5 bases and J by 6 bases, with 19 bases between the two germline ends. The CDR3 has 15 amino acids. Germline lookup yields CDR1 SGHTA and CDR2 FQGNSA. CDR3 sequence: CASSPTAGTINGYTF. The CDR3, as DNA: TGTGCCAGCAGCCCGACCGCAGGGACAATAAATGGCTACACCTTC.

This sequence joins TRBV25-1 and TRBJ2-5, with D tentatively TRBD2 (6 bases). This CDR3 has 14 residues. Germline assignment: CDR1 MGHDK and CDR2 SYGVNS. The V and J ends lost 3 bases and 9 bases respectively, with 17 bases between them. In DNA form, the CDR3 reads TGTGCCAGCAGTGACCCGGGACTGGCTGGGCCCCAGTACTTC. Translating it yields CASSDPGLAGPQYF.

This clone appeared a single time. This CDR3 reads CASSFSGTGQETQYF. In DNA, the CDR3 is TGTGCCAGCAGCTTTAGCGGGACAGGACAAGAGACCCAGTACTTC. The rearrangement links TRBV7-2 to TRBJ2-5; D may correspond to TRBD1 or TRBD2 (8 bases each). V dropped 3 bases and J dropped 2 bases, with 13 bases sitting between them. This CDR3 spans 15 amino acids. From germline, CDR1 is SGHTA and CDR2 FQGNSA.

This clone has only one observation. The gene calls are TRBV4-1 and TRBJ2-1, with 8 bases aligning to TRBD2. CDR1 is MGHRA and CDR2 is YSYEKL in the germline V gene. J gave up 12 bases and V 6 bases, and 7 bases lay outside the gene matches. The CDR3 has 12 residues. The CDR3 nucleotides are TGCGCCAGCAGGGAACCCGGGACTAGGCAGTTCTTC. Protein product: CASREPGTRQFF.

The chain is built from TRBV5-1 and TRBJ2-3; either TRBD1 or TRBD2 may fit D (6 bases each). This CDR3 has 14 amino acids. Trimming left V 0 bases short and J 6 bases short, with 11 bases between. The germline V gene has CDR1 SGHRS and CDR2 YFSETQ. The chain's CDR3 is CASSLAQGTDTQYF. The CDR3 DNA follows: TGCGCCAGCAGCTTGGCCCAGGGGACTGATACGCAGTATTTT.

J is TRBJ1-1 and V is TRBV6-1, with D tentatively TRBD1 (6 bases). The CDR3 covers 17 residues. Germline V gene lookup returns CDR1 MNHNS and CDR2 SASEGT. V was clipped by 1 base and J by 7 bases, with 22 bases between them. The CDR3 DNA follows: TGTGCCAGCAGTGAAGTTTTCGGGGCGGGACAAACCCTTGAAGCTTTCTTT. Its translation: CASSEVFGAGQTLEAFF.

V is TRBV14 and J is TRBJ1-2; possibly TRBD1 for D (6 bases). The CDR3 contains 15 residues. The germline CDR1 and CDR2 sequences are SGHDN and FVKESK. The V end lost 4 bases, the J end lost 3 bases, and 15 bases lay between the germline ends. The CDR3 DNA sequence: TGTGCCAGCAGCCCTAGGTGGGGGGCCCACTATGGCTACACCTTC. Protein: CASSPRWGAHYGYTF.

The J gene is TRBJ2-2, the V gene TRBV10-3; perhaps D is TRBD1 or TRBD2 (6 bases each). This CDR3 is 16 amino acids long. V dropped 0 bases and J dropped 5 bases, with 13 bases sitting between them. Germline V gives CDR1 ENHRY, CDR2 SYGVKD. The CDR3 DNA reads TGTGCCATCAGTGAGTCTTCCACAGGGAGGACCGGGGAGCTGTTTTTT. Protein product: CAISESSTGRTGELFF.

The chain recombines TRBV6-5 with TRBJ2-2; possible D gene TRBD1, 6 bases. The CDR3 length is 14 residues. Trimming took off 5 bases at V and 8 bases at J, with 15 bases between the two ends. Per germline, CDR1 MNHEY and CDR2 SVGAGI. As DNA, the CDR3 is TGTGCCAGCAGTCGGGACAATTGGGTAGGGGAGCTGTTTTTT. Translation gives CASSRDNWVGELFF.

This clone was picked up a small number of times. The V gene is TRBV4-1, the J gene TRBJ1-2; TRBD1 might be the D (5 bases). Between the trimmed V and J ends, which lost 3 bases and 8 bases, there was a span of 13 bases. The CDR3 length is 13 residues. The V gene's germline CDR1 is MGHRA and CDR2 YSYEKL. CDR3 in DNA: TGCGCCAGCAGCCACCACAGGAGACCAGGCTACACCTTC. Protein: CASSHHRRPGYTF.

CDR3: CATGQDVDYGYTF. For the CDR3, the DNA is TGTGCCACCGGACAGGATGTAGACTATGGCTACACCTTC. The chain recombines TRBV15 with TRBJ1-2; the match to TRBD1 covers 7 bases. Germline assignment: CDR1 LNHNV and CDR2 YYDKDF (reference sequence). CDR3 length: 13 residues. V shed 8 bases, J shed 3 bases, and the junction held 6 bases outside the gene matches.

The rearrangement links TRBV30 to TRBJ2-2; TRBD2 is a possible D gene (5 bases). CDR3 length: 13 residues. Germline values: CDR1 GTSNPN, CDR2 SVGIG (reference sequence). V lost 3 bases to trimming and J lost 5 bases, with 10 bases between them. The CDR3, as DNA: TGTGCCTGGAGATCTACTAGGACCGGGGAGCTGTTTTTT. Translated: CAWRSTRTGELFF.

The chain combines TRBV19 with TRBJ1-5, with a tentative D call TRBD1 (5 bases). There are 16 residues in the CDR3. Germline V lookup: CDR1 LNHDA, CDR2 SQIVND (reference sequence). V was clipped by 5 bases and J by 0 bases, with 14 bases between them. CDR3 sequence reads: CASSSFQGYSNQPQHF. In nucleotides, the CDR3 is TGTGCCAGTAGTTCTTTTCAGGGATATAGCAATCAGCCCCAGCATTTT.

V is TRBV11-3 and J is TRBJ2-1; TRBD2 matches 8 bases. Per germline, CDR1 SGHNT and CDR2 YENEEA. Losses at the gene ends were 5 bases for V and 7 bases for J; bases not matched to a gene: 7. The CDR3 covers 14 residues. The CDR3 loop is CASSPGGAKNEQFF. In DNA form, the CDR3 reads TGTGCCAGCAGCCCCGGGGGGGCTAAAAATGAGCAGTTCTTC.

V usage is TRBV6-5 and J usage is TRBJ1-2; possibly TRBD1 for D (6 bases). Germline V gene sequence: CDR1 MNHEY, CDR2 SVGAGI. The CDR3 totals 15 residues. V gave up 0 bases and J gave up 8 bases, with 16 bases separating them. The CDR3 DNA follows: TGTGCCAGCAGTTACTCCGGAACAGAGGGGGACGGCTACACCTTC. It yields the protein CASSYSGTEGDGYTF.

The V and J genes are TRBV6-5 and TRBJ2-7; TRBD2 might be the D (6 bases). The CDR3 consists of 12 residues. Germline CDR1 is MNHEY and CDR2 is SVGAGI. V shed 7 bases and J shed 5 bases, with 12 bases lying between them. The DNA of the CDR3 is TGTGCCAGCATGGGGGGAGTAAACGAGCAGTACTTC. It specifies CASMGGVNEQYF.

V and J are TRBV7-9 and TRBJ1-3, with D possibly matching TRBD1 (6 bases). Germline CDR1 and CDR2: SEHNR and FQNEAQ (reference sequence). The germline V and J ends were trimmed by 1 base and 0 bases, with 10 bases remaining between them. The CDR3 contains 16 residues. The CDR3 DNA reads TGTGCCAGCAGCTTAGGGGCAGGGGTCTCTGGAAACACCATATATTTT. Its translation is CASSLGAGVSGNTIYF.

The V call is TRBV5-1, the J call TRBJ1-2; 11 nucleotides align to TRBD1. V lost 3 bases, J lost 4 bases, and 8 bases stayed unmatched. CDR3 size: 16 residues. Germline V lookup: CDR1 SGHRS, CDR2 YFSETQ. Here the CDR3 reads CASSWGTGGTLYGYTF. Written as DNA, the CDR3 is TGCGCCAGCAGCTGGGGGACAGGGGGTACCCTCTATGGCTACACCTTC.

The chain uses TRBV15 and TRBJ1-2, with a possible D match to TRBD1 (5 bases). The V and J ends lost 5 bases and 10 bases respectively, with 8 bases between them. The CDR3 spans 10 residues. Germline loops: CDR1 LNHNV, CDR2 YYDKDF (reference sequence). The CDR3 here is CATSGGDYTF. The CDR3 DNA reads TGTGCCACCAGCGGGGGGGACTACACCTTC.

The chain is built from TRBV14 and TRBJ1-6, with D perhaps matching TRBD1 (5 bases). CDR1 is SGHDN and CDR2 is FVKESK in the germline V gene. This CDR3 comprises 15 residues. The V end was cut by 3 bases, the J end by 3 bases, with 9 bases between. Written as DNA, the CDR3 is TGTGCCAGCAGCCAGTTTGACAGCTATAATTCACCCCTCCACTTT. It specifies CASSQFDSYNSPLHF.

This chain connects TRBV14 to TRBJ1-2, with D possibly matching TRBD1 (5 bases). The ends were cut back, 2 bases at V and 8 bases at J, with 15 bases in the middle. This CDR3 is built from 14 residues. Looked up from germline, CDR1 is SGHDN and CDR2 is FVKESK. Written as DNA, the CDR3 is TGTGCCAGCAGCCAATTTCAGGGAATACGCGGCTACACCTTC. This sequence encodes CASSQFQGIRGYTF.

V and J are TRBV5-6 and TRBJ2-5; 7 positions agree with TRBD1. V shed 4 bases, J shed 0 bases, and the junction held 6 bases outside the gene matches. Germline-derived CDR1 and CDR2 are SGHDT and YYEEEE. The CDR3 totals 15 residues. CDR3 DNA sequence: TGTGCCAGCAGCCCACGGACAGGCCACCAAGAGACCCAGTACTTC. Its translation is CASSPRTGHQETQYF.